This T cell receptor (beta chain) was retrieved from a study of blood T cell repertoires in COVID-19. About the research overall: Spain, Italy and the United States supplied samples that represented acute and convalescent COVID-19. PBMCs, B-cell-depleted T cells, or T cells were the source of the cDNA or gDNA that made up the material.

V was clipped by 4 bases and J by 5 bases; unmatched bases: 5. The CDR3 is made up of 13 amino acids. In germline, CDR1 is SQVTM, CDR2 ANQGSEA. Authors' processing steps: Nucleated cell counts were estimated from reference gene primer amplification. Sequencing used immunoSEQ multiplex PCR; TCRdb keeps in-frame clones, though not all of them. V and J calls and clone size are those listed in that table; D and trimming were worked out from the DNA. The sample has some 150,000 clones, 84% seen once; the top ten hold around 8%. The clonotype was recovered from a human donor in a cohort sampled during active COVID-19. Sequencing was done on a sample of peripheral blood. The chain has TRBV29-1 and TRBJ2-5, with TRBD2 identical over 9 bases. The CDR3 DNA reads TGCAGCGTTGTGCGGGGGGGCAGCGAGACCCAGTACTTC. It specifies CSVVRGGSETQYF.